The 21 T cell receptor beta chains reported below all come from one sample, sequenced in a study of monozygotic twins with inflammatory bowel disease. TCRdb re-analyzed the 5' RACE reads; it lists each CDR3 protein once, without DNA. The sample includes nearly 450,000 distinct CDR3 sequences. Sequences were obtained from blood. Receptor source: a human donor with ulcerative colitis or Crohn's disease, or a healthy co-twin of an affected twin (not recorded which).

V usage is TRBV20-1 and J usage is TRBJ2-3; TCRdb's D gene call, TRBD2, goes unchecked for lack of DNA. The CDR3 is 14 residues long. CDR1 is DFQATT, CDR2 SNEGSKA, per germline (reference sequence). CDR3 region: CSAGPSGSRDTQYF.

This chain uses TRBV7-8 with TRBJ1-1. Germline V gene sequence: CDR1 SGHVS, CDR2 FQNEAQ. The CDR3 length is 14 residues. The CDR3 here is CASSSLRQGSEAFF.

The rearrangement uses TRBV3-1 and TRBJ2-3; absent DNA, TCRdb's TRBD1 call cannot be checked. The CDR3 is 13 residues long. CDR1 is LGHDT and CDR2 is YNNKEL in the germline V gene (reference sequence). CDR3 amino acids: CASSQGGADTQYF.

J is TRBJ1-3 and V is TRBV7-2; TCRdb calls TRBD1, which cannot be checked without DNA. Per germline, CDR1 SGHTA and CDR2 FQGNSA. CDR3 length equals 16 residues. The CDR3 sequence: CASSLGTGFSGNTIYF.

This chain links TRBV5-5 with TRBJ2-2; the D call from TCRdb, TRBD2, cannot be confirmed without DNA. The CDR3 covers 14 residues. Germline V gene sequence: CDR1 SGHKS, CDR2 YYEKEE (reference sequence). The CDR3 spells CASQGTLGTGELFF.

The chain carries TRBV28 and TRBJ1-5; TCRdb indicates TRBD1, and absent DNA this call remains unverified. CDR1 is MDHEN and CDR2 is SYDVKM in the germline V gene. This CDR3 is built from 14 residues. CDR3: CASSRQGMDQPQHF.

The chain employs TRBV6-2 or TRBV6-3 and TRBJ2-1; the TCRdb call, TRBD1, lacks DNA for checking. This CDR3 has 13 residues. The V gene's germline CDR1 is MNHEY and CDR2 SVGEGT. The CDR3 reads CASGTVSYNEQFF.

The chain couples TRBV2 to TRBJ2-1; TCRdb lists TRBD2, though no DNA is available to test this call. The V gene's germline CDR1 is SNHLY and CDR2 FYNNEI. The CDR3 extends over 15 amino acids. CDR3 sequence reads: CASSDGLAMADEQFF.

This chain uses TRBV9 with TRBJ1-6. Germline V CDR1 and CDR2: SGDLS, YYNGEE. The CDR3 runs to 14 residues. CDR3: CASSVEGRGSPLHF.

The chain recombines TRBV24-1 with TRBJ2-3; TCRdb's D call of TRBD1 is untestable without DNA. The CDR3 consists of 15 residues. Germline lookup yields CDR1 KGHDR and CDR2 SFDVKD. The CDR3 here is CATSDPGQGTDTQYF.

The genes are TRBV7-6 and TRBJ2-2; TCRdb lists TRBD2, though no DNA is available to test this call. The germline V gene encodes CDR1 SGHVS and CDR2 FNYEAQ. This CDR3 has 18 residues. Here the CDR3 reads CASSRLGGGPTNTGELFF.

The chain carries TRBV4-3 and TRBJ1-5; the D call of TRBD1 rests on TCRdb alone, since no DNA is present to check it. Germline CDR1 reads LGHNA; CDR2 reads YSLEER. The CDR3 sequence is 15 residues long. The CDR3 loop is CASSQEDRGAQPQHF.

The CDR3 sequence: CASSLGPVNTEAFF. The V and J genes are TRBV7-8 and TRBJ1-1. Germline V lookup: CDR1 SGHVS, CDR2 FQNEAQ. The CDR3 has 14 amino acids.

The rearrangement links TRBV7-9 to TRBJ1-5. Germline lookup yields CDR1 SEHNR and CDR2 FQNEAQ (reference sequence). The CDR3 covers 16 residues. The chain's CDR3 is CASSLVGGNSNQPQHF.

V gene TRBV29-1 combines with J gene TRBJ1-2; TCRdb reports TRBD1, a call that lacks DNA to check it against. The CDR3 is 12 residues long. The germline V gene has CDR1 SQVTM and CDR2 ANQGSEA. The CDR3 region is CSVEQGRSGYTF. The variable domain in full, completed from reference TRBV29-1 and TRBJ1-2, reads SAVISQKPSRDICQRGTSLTIQCQVDSQVTMMFWYRQQPGQSLTLIATANQGSEATYESGFVIDKFPISRPNLTFSTLTVSNMSPEDSSIYLCSVEQGRSGYTFGSGTRLTVV.

The rearrangement uses TRBV6-1 and TRBJ2-1; TCRdb's D gene call, TRBD2, goes unchecked for lack of DNA. In germline, CDR1 is MNHNS, CDR2 SASEGT. CDR3 length equals 15 residues. The CDR3 reads CASRDLAGVRNEQFF.

The chain uses TRBV25-1 and TRBJ2-1; the D call from TCRdb, TRBD1, cannot be confirmed without DNA. The CDR3 length is 18 residues. Germline CDR1 MGHDK, CDR2 SYGVNS. The CDR3 sequence: CASSSQGVAGRSYNEQFF.

In terms of frequency, this clonotype is medium-sized. J is TRBJ1-3 and V is TRBV20-1. The CDR3 has 13 residues. Germline assignment: CDR1 DFQATT and CDR2 SNEGSKA (reference sequence). Here the CDR3 reads CSASQPLGNTIYF.

The chain recombines TRBV5-1 with TRBJ2-6. The CDR3 runs to 14 residues. Germline loops: CDR1 SGHRS, CDR2 YFSETQ. CDR3 region: CASRPRSGANVLTF. Filled out from reference TRBV5-1 and TRBJ2-6, the complete variable domain reads KAGVTQTPRYLIKTRGQQVTLSCSPISGHRSVSWYQQTPGQGLQFLFEYFSETQRNKGNFPGRFSGRQFSNSRSEMNVSTLELGDSALYLCASRPRSGANVLTFGAGSRLTVL.

The chain couples TRBV23-1 to TRBJ1-1; TCRdb's D gene call, TRBD1, goes unchecked for lack of DNA. TRBV23-1 counts as an open reading frame of uncertain function. CDR3 length: 19 residues. The CDR3 region is CASSQKKRGTGHMNTEAFF.

V and J are TRBV5-1 and TRBJ2-1; no DNA is available, so the TRBD1 call from TCRdb remains unchecked. In germline, CDR1 is SGHRS, CDR2 YFSETQ. The CDR3 is made up of 16 amino acids. The CDR3 reads CASTPGRLGVYNEQFF.